Listed below are T cell receptor beta chains from one sample, sequenced in a study of T cell repertoires in cytomegalovirus infection. TCRdb processed the reads anew with MiXCR; each CDR3 protein has one entry. The sample has hundreds of thousands of distinct CDR3 sequences, approximately 29% seen once; the top ten hold roughly an eighth. Which antigens these TCRs recognize remains unknown. The sequencing here drew on cultured CD8+ T cells from PBMCs, taken from culture after CMV antigen stimulation. These receptors were collected from a human donor in good health (CMV status not recorded). Some clones in this sample may be carry-over from other donors' samples. Both conserved end residues are part of each CDR3. The D gene is left open where the match is weak. The size field is filled for only some rows; it gives once, few, many or a size class.

V gene: TRBV27; clone size: .; D gene: .; J gene: TRBJ2-2; CDR3 DNA: TGTGCCAGCAGCCCCTGGGGGGCAGCCGGGGAGCTGTTTTTT; CDR3 protein: CASSPWGAAGELFF
V gene: TRBV7-9; clone size: .; D gene: .; J gene: TRBJ1-1; CDR3 DNA: TGTGCCAGCAGCTTAGGACGGGCGGGTACAGGGAGGAATGAAGCTTTCTTT; CDR3 protein: CASSLGRAGTGRNEAFF
V gene: TRBV24-1; clone size: .; D gene: TRBD1; J gene: TRBJ2-1; CDR3 DNA: TGTGCCACCAGTGCCGGGACAGGTCGGTACCCTTACAATGAGCAGTTCTTC; CDR3 protein: CATSAGTGRYPYNEQFF
V gene: TRBV7-2; clone size: many; D gene: TRBD2; J gene: TRBJ2-3; CDR3 DNA: TGTGCCAGCACCCTGGGAGCGGGGGGTTCATCGGATACGCAGTATTTT; CDR3 protein: CASTLGAGGSSDTQYF
V gene: TRBV4-1; clone size: .; D gene: .; J gene: TRBJ2-5; CDR3 DNA: TGCGCCAGCAGCCAAGTATGGGGGGCGGGGGAGACCCAGTACTTC; CDR3 protein: CASSQVWGAGETQYF
V gene: TRBV19; clone size: few; D gene: TRBD2; J gene: TRBJ2-1; CDR3 DNA: TGTGCCAGTACCCCGGGACTAGCCATCTACAATGAGCAGTTCTTC; CDR3 protein: CASTPGLAIYNEQFF
V gene: TRBV10-2; clone size: few; D gene: TRBD2; J gene: TRBJ2-1; CDR3 DNA: TGCGCCAGCCGTCGGGGGGATCAGGGTGATTACAATGAGCAGTTCTTC; CDR3 protein: CASRRGDQGDYNEQFF
V gene: TRBV5-5; clone size: .; D gene: .; J gene: TRBJ2-1; CDR3 DNA: TGTGCCAGCAGGCGAGAGGACAGTTCCTACAATGAGCAGTTCTTC; CDR3 protein: CASRREDSSYNEQFF
V gene: TRBV10-1; clone size: .; D gene: TRBD1; J gene: TRBJ1-1; CDR3 DNA: TGCGCCAGCAGCGGACAGGGACGGCCTGAAGCTTTCTTT; CDR3 protein: CASSGQGRPEAFF
V gene: TRBV7-4; clone size: .; D gene: .; J gene: TRBJ2-4; CDR3 DNA: TGTGCCACCGGGGACCAGGGGATAGCCAAAAACATTCAGTACTTC; CDR3 protein: CATGDQGIAKNIQYF
V gene: TRBV20-1; clone size: few; D gene: .; J gene: TRBJ2-1; CDR3 DNA: TGCAGTGCTTCCGGGACTTTCAATGAGCAGTTCTTC; CDR3 protein: CSASGTFNEQFF
V gene: TRBV7-9; clone size: many; D gene: TRBD1; J gene: TRBJ1-5; CDR3 DNA: TGTGCCAGCAGCGGACAGGGTGCCCCCCATCAGCCCCAGCATTTT; CDR3 protein: CASSGQGAPHQPQHF
V gene: TRBV11-3; clone size: .; D gene: TRBD2; J gene: TRBJ2-3; CDR3 DNA: TGTGCCAGCAGCTCGGGACAGGGTGAAAACGGGACTAGCGGGAGCACAGATACGCAGTATTTT; CDR3 protein: CASSSGQGENGTSGSTDTQYF
V gene: TRBV15; clone size: .; D gene: TRBD2; J gene: TRBJ2-1; CDR3 DNA: TGTGCCACCCAAGCGGGGGGGCCGGACTACAATGAGCAGTTCTTC; CDR3 protein: CATQAGGPDYNEQFF
V gene: TRBV7-6; clone size: .; D gene: TRBD1; J gene: TRBJ2-2; CDR3 DNA: TGTGCCAGCAGCTACATCTCCGGGACAGCTACCACCGGGGAGCTGTTTTTT; CDR3 protein: CASSYISGTATTGELFF
V gene: TRBV2; clone size: few; D gene: TRBD1; J gene: TRBJ1-1; CDR3 DNA: TGTGCCAGCAGCGAAGGGACAGGGGCTGGGAACACTGAAGCTTTCTTT; CDR3 protein: CASSEGTGAGNTEAFF
V gene: TRBV20-1; clone size: .; D gene: .; J gene: TRBJ1-1; CDR3 DNA: TGCAGTGCTAGAGATTGGTCCATTCGGGGGATTGAAGCTTTCTTT; CDR3 protein: CSARDWSIRGIEAFF
V gene: TRBV7-6; clone size: .; D gene: .; J gene: TRBJ2-5; CDR3 DNA: TGTGCCAGCAGCTTAAGAAGGGTAGAAGAGACCCAGTACTTC; CDR3 protein: CASSLRRVEETQYF